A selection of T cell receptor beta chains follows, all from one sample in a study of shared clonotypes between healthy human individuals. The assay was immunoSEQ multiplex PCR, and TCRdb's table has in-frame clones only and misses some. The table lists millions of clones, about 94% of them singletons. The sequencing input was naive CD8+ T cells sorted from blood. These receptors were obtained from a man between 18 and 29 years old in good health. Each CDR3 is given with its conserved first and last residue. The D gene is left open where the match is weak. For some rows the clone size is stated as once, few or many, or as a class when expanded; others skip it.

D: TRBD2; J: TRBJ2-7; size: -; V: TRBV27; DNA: TGTGCCAGCAGTCTGGTGAGCGGGAGGGCCCTCCCCGAGCAGTACTTC; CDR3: CASSLVSGRALPEQYF
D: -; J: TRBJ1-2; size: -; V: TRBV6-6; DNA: TGTGCCAGCAGCGGGACCGACTATGGCTACACCTTC; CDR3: CASSGTDYGYTF
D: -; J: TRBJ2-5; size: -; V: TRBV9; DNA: TGTGCCAGCAGCGTAGAGGGGTACCAAGAGACCCAGTACTTC; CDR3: CASSVEGYQETQYF
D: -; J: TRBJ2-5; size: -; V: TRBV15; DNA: TGTGCCACCAGCAGAGTCCTGGCAGGGGCTAGGGAGACCCAGTACTTC; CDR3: CATSRVLAGARETQYF
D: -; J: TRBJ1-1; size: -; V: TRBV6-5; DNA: TGTGCCAGCAGTCCAGGGGATGTAAACACTGAAGCTTTCTTT; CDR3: CASSPGDVNTEAFF
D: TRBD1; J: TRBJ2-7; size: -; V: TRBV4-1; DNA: TGCGCCAGCAGCCTCAGGGGGCCCGACTACGAGCAGTACTTC; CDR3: CASSLRGPDYEQYF
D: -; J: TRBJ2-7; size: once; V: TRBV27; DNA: TGTGCCAGCAGCCGGGGACTTGCCTACGAGCAGTACTTC; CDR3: CASSRGLAYEQYF
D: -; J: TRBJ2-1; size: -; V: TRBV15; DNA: TGTGCCACCCAATTCTCGAAGACCTCCTACAATGAGCAGTTCTTC; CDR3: CATQFSKTSYNEQFF
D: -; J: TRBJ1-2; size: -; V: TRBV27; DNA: TGTGCCAGCAGACCCCTGGGGGGGTCGGGCTATGGCTACACCTTC; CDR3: CASRPLGGSGYGYTF
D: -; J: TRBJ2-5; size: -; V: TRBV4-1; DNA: TGCGCCAGCAGCCAAGATAAACAGGGCCTCTGGGGCCAGTACTTC; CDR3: CASSQDKQGLWGQYF
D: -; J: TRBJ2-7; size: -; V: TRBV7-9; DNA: TGTGCCAGCAGCTTTGGGGGGGAGCAGTACTTC; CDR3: CASSFGGEQYF
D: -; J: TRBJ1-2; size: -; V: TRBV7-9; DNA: TGTGCCAGCAGCTCTAGCATGGCGACAGACCGCTACACCTTC; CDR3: CASSSSMATDRYTF
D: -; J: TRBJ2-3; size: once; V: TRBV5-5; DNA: TGTGCCAGCAGCTTGGGACTTTCTACAGATACGCAGTATTTT; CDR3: CASSLGLSTDTQYF
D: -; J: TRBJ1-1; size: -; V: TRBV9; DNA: TGTGCCAGCAGCCCCGGAGACACTGAAGCTTTCTTT; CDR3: CASSPGDTEAFF